This T cell receptor beta chain originates from a study of T-cell memory formation after mild COVID-19. Across the whole study: The study found TCR clusters largely donor specific.

This CDR3 region has 15 residues. V dropped 4 bases and J dropped 9 bases, with 17 bases sitting between them. Germline CDR1 reads SGHRS; CDR2 reads YFSETQ. TCRdb independently ran MiXCR on the 5' RACE reads; one entry per CDR3 protein. Here the sample spans about 260,000 distinct CDR3 sequences, 8% to 10% being singletons. Points from the study as a whole: The SARS-CoV-2 specificity of second-wave clones reaching peak at day 37 remained unverified.

About this clonotype: The antigen remains unidentified.

The chain joins TRBV5-1 to TRBJ1-6; D is uncertain. The sequenced sample consisted of PBMCs or a T cell subset sorted from them (not recorded which). This TCR was sampled from a young man who had mild COVID-19 (a few samples of this study predate the infection). Cell type and time point are not known. This CDR3 is CASSPLEGRGSPLHF. In DNA, the CDR3 is TGCGCCAGCAGCCCCCTTGAGGGCCGGGGTTCACCCCTCCACTTT.